Presented here are 17 T cell receptor beta chains from one specimen sequenced in a study of technical replicates of blood from a handful of donors. TCRdb keeps only in-frame clones here, not all; method: immunoSEQ multiplex PCR. The data contain roughly 79,000 clones, 90% to 95% of them singletons. Sequencing was performed on T cells isolated from PBMCs. These receptors were taken from a human donor in good health. Some clones in this sample may be carry-over from other donors' samples.

The gene calls are TRBV11-3 and TRBJ1-4, with 8 bases identical to TRBD1. V was clipped by 5 bases and J by 4 bases; unmatched bases: 9. Germline CDR1 SGHNT, CDR2 YENEEA. The CDR3 consists of 16 residues. In DNA, the CDR3 is TGTGCCAGCAGCCTAAAACGGGACAGGTTTAATGAAAAACTGTTTTTT. Its translation: CASSLKRDRFNEKLFF.

CDR3 loop: CASSSQGAHMDTEAFF. For the CDR3, the DNA is TGTGCCAGTAGTTCACAGGGGGCGCATATGGACACTGAAGCTTTCTTT. The chain uses TRBV19 and TRBJ1-1, with 9 bases fitting TRBD1. The CDR3 covers 16 residues. Germline lookup yields CDR1 LNHDA and CDR2 SQIVND (reference sequence). V lost 5 bases to trimming and J lost 3 bases; unmatched junction nucleotides: 10.

This clone was seen a single time. The chain has TRBV27 and TRBJ1-2, with 9 positions matching TRBD1. CDR1 is MNHEY and CDR2 is SMNVEV in the germline V gene (reference sequence). The junction had 8 bases not matched to a gene; V was cut back by 4 bases and J by 5 bases. This CDR3 region has 15 residues. The CDR3 coding sequence is TGTGCCAGCAGTTGGCGACAGGGGGAACCTTATGGCTACACCTTC. Protein product: CASSWRQGEPYGYTF.

The V gene is TRBV6-5, the J gene TRBJ2-5; TRBD2 matches at 8 bases. CDR1 is MNHEY, CDR2 SVGAGI, per germline. V lost 7 bases and J lost 7; bases outside the gene matches: 8. The CDR3 has 13 residues. CDR3 in amino acids: CASTLRGEGTQYF. CDR3 in DNA: TGTGCCAGCACCCTGCGGGGGGAAGGGACCCAGTACTTC.

The rearrangement uses TRBV20-1 and TRBJ2-7; 8 nucleotides match TRBD2. Per the germline V gene, CDR1 is DFQATT and CDR2 is SNEGSKA (reference sequence). This CDR3 is 11 amino acids long. Losses at the gene ends were 7 bases for V and 3 bases for J; bases not matched to a gene: 2. Written as DNA, the CDR3 is TGCAGTGTCCTAGCGGGCTACGAGCAGTACTTC. Translated: CSVLAGYEQYF.

There are a few counts of this clone. This sequence joins TRBV2 and TRBJ2-1, with TRBD2 matching 12 bases. The CDR3 contains 15 residues. Germline V gene sequence: CDR1 SNHLY, CDR2 FYNNEI. The trim removed 10 bases at V and 5 bases at J, leaving 9 bases unmatched. The CDR3 reads CATRGLAGTDNEQFF. CDR3 sequence (DNA): TGTGCCACCCGAGGACTAGCGGGGACCGACAATGAGCAGTTCTTC.

In its sample, this clone was seen once. The chain links TRBV2 to TRBJ2-2, with 7 nucleotides matching TRBD2. V shed 6 bases, J shed 2 bases, and the junction held 3 bases outside the gene matches. The CDR3 totals 14 residues. Germline V lookup: CDR1 SNHLY, CDR2 FYNNEI. The CDR3 DNA is TGTGCCAGCAGAGGGACTACAAACACCGGGGAGCTGTTTTTT. This translates into CASRGTTNTGELFF.

This chain links TRBV11-3 with TRBJ2-1; D might be TRBD2 (6 bases). Between the trimmed V and J ends, which lost 0 bases and 6 bases, there was a span of 15 bases. The CDR3 covers 16 residues. The germline CDR1 and CDR2 sequences are SGHNT and YENEEA. The CDR3 DNA sequence: TGTGCCAGCAGCTTAGAAGGCGGGAACCCTCTCAATGAGCAGTTCTTC. Translating it yields CASSLEGGNPLNEQFF.

The rearrangement uses TRBV28 and TRBJ2-6; 7 bases are shared with TRBD1. Trimming at V came to 2 bases and at J to 0 bases, leaving 10 bases not matched to a gene. The germline V gene has CDR1 MDHEN and CDR2 SYDVKM. The CDR3 runs to 19 residues. CDR3 sequence (DNA): TGTGCCAGCAGTTTAATGACAGGGCTAGCATCCTCTGGGGCCAACGTCCTGACTTTC. Protein product: CASSLMTGLASSGANVLTF. The full variable domain, rest sourced from reference TRBV28 and TRBJ2-6, is DVKVTQSSRYLVKRTGEKVFLECVQDMDHENMFWYRQDPGLGLRLIYFSYDVKMKEKGDIPEGYSVSREKKERFSLILESASTNQTSMYLCASSLMTGLASSGANVLTFGAGSRLTVL.

V gene TRBV19 combines with J gene TRBJ1-2; D perhaps matches TRBD1 (6 bases). CDR1 LNHDA and CDR2 SQIVND come from the germline V gene (reference sequence). The length of the CDR3 is 14 residues. V was shortened by 1 base and J by 2 bases, with 8 bases between the two germline ends. In nucleotides, the CDR3 is TGTGCCAGTAGTATAGTTGGGACAAACTATGGCTACACCTTC. This gives the protein CASSIVGTNYGYTF.

The rearrangement joins TRBV15 to TRBJ1-2; the D is unclear. The ends were cut back, 0 bases at V and 0 bases at J, with 5 bases in the middle. Per germline, CDR1 LNHNV and CDR2 YYDKDF (reference sequence). CDR3 length: 14 amino acids. CDR3 sequence: CATSRDTANYGYTF. The CDR3 DNA sequence: TGTGCCACCAGCAGAGATACGGCTAACTATGGCTACACCTTC.

This sequence joins TRBV7-9 and TRBJ2-1; 8 bases are shared with TRBD2. Germline V CDR1 and CDR2: SEHNR, FQNEAQ (reference sequence). V lost 5 bases to trimming and J lost 0 bases; unmatched junction nucleotides: 6. This CDR3 has 16 amino acids. The CDR3 DNA sequence: TGTGCCAGCAGCCAAATTACTAGCGGCTCCTACAATGAGCAGTTCTTC. This encodes CASSQITSGSYNEQFF.

This clone appeared a single time. The chain recombines TRBV15 with TRBJ2-2, with D perhaps matching TRBD2 (5 bases). V lost 5 bases to trimming and J lost 6 bases, with 16 bases between them. CDR1 and CDR2 (germline): LNHNV, YYDKDF (reference sequence). The CDR3 extends over 15 amino acids. The CDR3 DNA reads TGTGCCACCAGCGGTGGCGGGTTATCGGCCGGGGAGCTGTTTTTT. Its translation: CATSGGGLSAGELFF.

The V gene is TRBV4-1, the J gene TRBJ1-1, with TRBD1 identical over 8 bases. The V segment lost 0 bases and the J segment 2 bases; nucleotides outside the gene matches: 11. Germline values: CDR1 MGHRA, CDR2 YSYEKL. This CDR3 has 18 amino acids. The CDR3: CASSQDLGRGRVNTEAFF. The CDR3 bases are TGCGCCAGCAGCCAAGATCTGGGCAGGGGGCGAGTCAACACTGAAGCTTTCTTT.

V and J are TRBV6-5 and TRBJ2-1; weak D call: TRBD1 (5 bases). Germline V CDR1 and CDR2: MNHEY, SVGAGI. V lost 6 bases and J lost 5, with 11 bases in between. CDR3 length equals 13 residues. The CDR3 DNA follows: TGTGCCAGCAGCCCAGGGTCGGACAATGAGCAGTTCTTC. Its translation is CASSPGSDNEQFF.

This sequence joins TRBV6-1 and TRBJ2-7, with D possibly TRBD2 on 6 matching bases. The CDR3 loop spans 15 amino acids. CDR1 and CDR2 (germline): MNHNS, SASEGT. Trimming shortened V by 2 bases and J by 8 bases, and 19 bases separated the two germline ends. The CDR3 here is CASSEHAGPTLQQYF. DNA for the CDR3: TGTGCCAGCAGTGAACATGCGGGACCCACCCTACAGCAGTACTTC.

The V and J genes are TRBV5-1 and TRBJ1-1, with 8 bases lining up with TRBD1. Germline V gives CDR1 SGHRS, CDR2 YFSETQ. J gave up 8 bases and V 3 bases, and 9 bases lay outside the gene matches. The CDR3 runs to 14 residues. CDR3 coding DNA: TGCGCCAGCAGCTACGACGGAGGACAGGGCGAAGCTTTCTTT. Encoded protein: CASSYDGGQGEAFF. Drawing the rest from reference TRBV5-1 and TRBJ1-1, the complete variable domain is KAGVTQTPRYLIKTRGQQVTLSCSPISGHRSVSWYQQTPGQGLQFLFEYFSETQRNKGNFPGRFSGRQFSNSRSEMNVSTLELGDSALYLCASSYDGGQGEAFFGQGTRLTVV.